One and the same sample provided the 10 T cell receptor beta chains below, sequenced in a study of blood T cell repertoires in COVID-19. Only in-frame clones appear in the TCRdb table, and some are missing; sequencing was by immunoSEQ multiplex PCR. This sample has about 100,000 clones, with around 87% found just once. Sequences were obtained from peripheral blood. The receptors were sampled from a woman aged 25 to 45 with acute or convalescent COVID-19.

This clone was observed a single time. The CDR3 sequence: CASSLVGPYEQYF. The CDR3 DNA sequence: TGTGCCAGCAGCTTAGTGGGGCCCTACGAGCAGTACTTC. The chain has TRBV7-9 and TRBJ2-7; the D gene is possibly TRBD1 (5 bases). This CDR3 comprises 13 residues. Trimming took off 1 base at V and 2 bases at J, with 6 bases between the two ends. The germline CDR1 and CDR2 sequences are SEHNR and FQNEAQ (reference sequence).

The chain employs TRBV24-1 and TRBJ1-2, with TRBD1 identical over 7 bases. Germline-derived CDR1 and CDR2 are KGHDR and SFDVKD. The CDR3 covers 16 residues. V gave up 4 bases and J gave up 6 bases; unmatched junction bases: 13. Here the CDR3 DNA reads TGTGCCACCAGTGACCCCACGACAGGGTTTGACGATGGCTACACCTTC. The encoded protein is CATSDPTTGFDDGYTF.

The chain links TRBV7-3 to TRBJ2-2, with no clear D. Germline CDR1 reads SGHTA; CDR2 reads FQGTGA. CDR3 size: 13 residues. V was trimmed by 3 bases and J by 3 bases, leaving 5 bases between them. CDR3 in amino acids: CASSLGDTGELFF. The CDR3 DNA reads TGTGCCAGCAGCTTGGGCGACACCGGGGAGCTGTTTTTT.

The chain couples TRBV7-3 to TRBJ2-7; D perhaps matches TRBD1 (6 bases). The length of the CDR3 is 13 residues. V was clipped by 3 bases and J by 7 bases, with 13 bases between them. CDR1 SGHTA and CDR2 FQGTGA come from the germline V gene. CDR3 coding DNA: TGTGCCAGCAGCTTTACTAGGACAGATGAGCAGTACTTC. Translated, it gives CASSFTRTDEQYF.

This clone came up once. The J gene is TRBJ2-7, the V gene TRBV5-1, with 10 bases identical to TRBD2. This CDR3 spans 14 amino acids. Germline V gives CDR1 SGHRS, CDR2 YFSETQ. The V and J ends lost 4 bases and 4 bases, in that order; junction bases with no gene match: 5. This CDR3 reads CASSPTAGGYEQYF. The CDR3 DNA reads TGCGCCAGCAGCCCGACAGCGGGGGGGTACGAGCAGTACTTC.

This chain joins TRBV7-2 and TRBJ2-7; no clear D gene. With 6 bases removed from V and 2 bases from J, the gap between germline ends came to 14 bases. Germline V gene data show CDR1 as SGHTA and CDR2 as FQGNSA. The CDR3 contains 14 residues. In DNA form, the CDR3 reads TGTGCCAGCAGTTATAAACCTGGAGCCTACGAGCAGTACTTC. Amino acid sequence: CASSYKPGAYEQYF. The complete variable domain, with remaining parts taken from reference TRBV7-2 and TRBJ2-7, reads GAGVSQSPSNKVTEKGKDVELRCDPISGHTALYWYRQSLGQGLEFLIYFQGNSAPDKSGLPSDRFSAERTGGSVSTLTIQRTQQEDSAVYLCASSYKPGAYEQYFGPGTRLTVT.

V usage is TRBV2 and J usage is TRBJ2-7; TRBD2 matches 7 bases. V trimming: 7 bases; J trimming: 2 bases; junction bases outside the gene matches: 8. The germline gives CDR1 SNHLY, CDR2 FYNNEI. The CDR3 consists of 14 residues. The CDR3 DNA follows: TGTGCCAGCACGCGGGGAGGGTACCCCTACGAGCAGTACTTC. Its protein product is CASTRGGYPYEQYF. The full variable domain, with the rest looked up from reference TRBV2 and TRBJ2-7, is EPEVTQTPSHQVTQMGQEVILRCVPISNHLYFYWYRQILGQKVEFLVSFYNNEISEKSEIFDDQFSVERPDGSNFTLKIRSTKLEDSAMYFCASTRGGYPYEQYFGPGTRLTVT.

This sequence joins TRBV6-5 and TRBJ1-2; TRBD1 aligns across 9 bases. Germline CDR1 reads MNHEY; CDR2 reads SVGAGI. The CDR3 has 14 residues. The ends lost 2 bases at V and 5 bases at J; junction bases unmatched: 3. Written as DNA, the CDR3 is TGTGCCAGCAGTTACGGGACAGGGATGTATGGCTACACCTTC. This gives the protein CASSYGTGMYGYTF.

This clone has just a few counts. The genes are TRBV12-3 or TRBV12-4 and TRBJ1-2; D might be TRBD1 (5 bases). Trimming cost V 8 bases and J 3 bases, with 10 bases left between them. This CDR3 comprises 12 residues. Here the CDR3 reads CASHRRDYGYTF. For the CDR3, the DNA is TGTGCCAGCCACAGGCGTGACTATGGCTACACCTTC.

This clone is medium-sized in the sample. This sequence joins TRBV7-6 and TRBJ1-5; D is undetermined. Germline CDR1 reads SGHVS; CDR2 reads FNYEAQ. V shed 1 base and J shed 4 bases, with 14 bases lying between them. The CDR3 runs 16 residues. CDR3 in amino acids: CASSLGVAQSNQPQHF. CDR3 DNA sequence: TGTGCCAGCAGCTTAGGGGTCGCACAGAGTAATCAGCCCCAGCATTTT.